The rows below give T cell receptor beta chains drawn from one sample of a study of cytomegalovirus exposure and HLA in healthy donors. This table comes from immunoSEQ multiplex PCR, and its TCRdb copy is limited to in-frame clones, with some not included. The sample lists 180,000 or so clones, 80% seen once, with 1.2% to 1.5% in the top ten. The sample consisted of PBMCs. The source of these receptors is a girl under 18 in good health and CMV-seropositive. Each CDR3 is given with its conserved first and last residue. Fields, in order: clone size, D gene, V gene, J gene, CDR3 DNA, CDR3 protein. A D gene is named only where the DNA matches it firmly. Not all rows give a size; the values are once, few, many and, for expanded clones, a class.

size: -; D: -; V: TRBV7-6; J: TRBJ2-5; DNA: TGTGCCAGCAGCTTAGATCGGGGGAGCCAAGAGACCCAGTACTTC; CDR3: CASSLDRGSQETQYF
size: -; D: -; V: TRBV2; J: TRBJ2-5; DNA: TGTGCCAGCAGTGAATCCCCAGGGCCTGTGGAGACCCAGTACTTC; CDR3: CASSESPGPVETQYF
size: -; D: -; V: TRBV5-6; J: TRBJ2-3; DNA: TGTGCCAGCAGCTTGGAGCGAGGCACAGATACGCAGTATTTT; CDR3: CASSLERGTDTQYF
size: -; D: TRBD1; V: TRBV7-9; J: TRBJ2-7; DNA: TGTGCCAGCAGCACTTTCAGCCCCGGGGACAGGGTCCCCTACGAGCAGTACTTC; CDR3: CASSTFSPGDRVPYEQYF
size: once; D: -; V: TRBV4-3; J: TRBJ2-5; DNA: TGCGCCAGCAGCCAAGAAACTGACCTGGGAGGGACCCAGTACTTC; CDR3: CASSQETDLGGTQYF
size: -; D: TRBD2; V: TRBV4-1; J: TRBJ2-7; DNA: TGCGCCAGCAGCCCCGGGGGCGGGGGGTACTACGAGCAGTACTTC; CDR3: CASSPGGGGYYEQYF
size: few; D: -; V: TRBV10-3; J: TRBJ1-1; DNA: TGTGCCATCAGTGAGGCCTCAGGGAGGGGCACTGAAGCTTTCTTT; CDR3: CAISEASGRGTEAFF
size: few; D: -; V: TRBV6-1; J: TRBJ2-2; DNA: TGTGCCAGCAGTCCCACGCCCAGCACCGGGGAGCTGTTTTTT; CDR3: CASSPTPSTGELFF
size: -; D: -; V: TRBV28; J: TRBJ2-6; DNA: TGTGCCAGCAGTACCACAGGGTCTGGGGCCAACGTCCTGACTTTC; CDR3: CASSTTGSGANVLTF
size: few; D: -; V: TRBV4-2; J: TRBJ2-1; DNA: TGTGCCAGCAGCCAAGGGACTGGTTCGGGAAATGAGCAGTTCTTC; CDR3: CASSQGTGSGNEQFF
size: -; D: TRBD2; V: TRBV6-5; J: TRBJ2-1; DNA: TGTGCCAGCAGGAACATAGCGGGAGCAAGGGAGCAGTTCTTC; CDR3: CASRNIAGAREQFF
size: -; D: -; V: TRBV10-3; J: TRBJ1-5; DNA: TGTGCCATCAGTGAGTATGGGGGAGGAAACAATCAGCCCCAGCATTTT; CDR3: CAISEYGGGNNQPQHF
size: -; D: -; V: TRBV7-2; J: TRBJ2-7; DNA: TGTGCCAGCAGTCCAAACAGGATCTCCTACGAGCAGTACTTC; CDR3: CASSPNRISYEQYF
size: -; D: -; V: TRBV5-1; J: TRBJ1-2; DNA: TGCGCCAGCAGCTTGGTTACAGGACGCAACTATGGCTACACCTTC; CDR3: CASSLVTGRNYGYTF
size: few; D: TRBD1; V: TRBV23-1; J: TRBJ1-5; DNA: TGCGCCAGCACACTGCCCCCTCAGACAGGGGGCGCGAATCAGCCCCAGCATTTT; CDR3: CASTLPPQTGGANQPQHF
size: -; D: TRBD1; V: TRBV23-1; J: TRBJ1-5; DNA: TGCGCCAGCAGTCAATCCGGGGGACACAGGGGCGAGGGGAATCAGCCCCAGCATTTT; CDR3: CASSQSGGHRGEGNQPQHF
size: -; D: -; V: TRBV18; J: TRBJ2-7; DNA: TGTGCCAGCTCACCGCAGACAGGCGTCTACGAGCAGTACTTC; CDR3: CASSPQTGVYEQYF
size: -; D: -; V: TRBV2; J: TRBJ2-7; DNA: TGTGCCAGCAGGGGCTACTCCTACGAGCAGTACTTC; CDR3: CASRGYSYEQYF
size: -; D: -; V: TRBV15; J: TRBJ1-5; DNA: TGTGCCACCAGCAGAGGAGTAGTTCCGGGTAGTTTATCGGCCCAGCATTTT; CDR3: CATSRGVVPGSLSAQHF